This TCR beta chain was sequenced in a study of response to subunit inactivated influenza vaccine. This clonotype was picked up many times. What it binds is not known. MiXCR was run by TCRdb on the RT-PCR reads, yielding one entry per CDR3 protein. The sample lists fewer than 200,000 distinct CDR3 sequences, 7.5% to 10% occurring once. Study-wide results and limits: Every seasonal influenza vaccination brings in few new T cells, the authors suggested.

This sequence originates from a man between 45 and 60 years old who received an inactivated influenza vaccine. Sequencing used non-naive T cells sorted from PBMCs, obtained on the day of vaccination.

The CDR3 loop reads CSALTTSAYTQYF. In DNA form, the CDR3 reads TGCAGTGCCCTGACGACCTCGGCGTATACGCAGTATTTT. The chain combines TRBV20-1 with TRBJ2-3; D ambiguous. Germline V gives CDR1 DFQATT, CDR2 SNEGSKA (reference sequence). The CDR3 is 13 amino acids. Trimming pared 6 bases from V and 7 bases from J, leaving 17 bases between.